The next 20 T cell receptor beta chains were all read from a single sample in a study of control samples from healthy donors and cancer patients. Assay: immunoSEQ multiplex PCR; the TCRdb copy retains only in-frame clones and omits some. Of about 150,000 clones listed, 75% to 95% are singletons. Sequencing was carried out using blood. These receptors all stem from a man younger than 45 in good health.

This chain links TRBV27 with TRBJ2-3, with 7 positions matching TRBD2. Per germline, CDR1 MNHEY and CDR2 SMNVEV (reference sequence). V lost 2 bases, J lost 2 bases, and 4 bases stayed unmatched. The length of the CDR3 is 15 residues. CDR3 amino acids: CASSLRRGDTDTQYF. The CDR3, as DNA: TGTGCCAGCAGTTTACGTCGGGGGGACACAGATACGCAGTATTTT.

V and J are TRBV11-2 and TRBJ2-2; TRBD2 matches 7 bases. Unmatched junction bases numbered 1, after V lost 2 bases and J lost 1 base. This CDR3 comprises 15 residues. The germline gives CDR1 SGHAT, CDR2 FQNNGV. The CDR3 loop is CASSLRGGNTGELFF. The CDR3 DNA sequence: TGTGCCAGCAGCTTACGCGGGGGGAACACCGGGGAGCTGTTTTTT.

The gene calls are TRBV7-2 and TRBJ2-7; 11 bases line up with TRBD1. V was pared by 3 bases and J by 4 bases, with 2 bases of the junction left unmatched. Germline V lookup: CDR1 SGHTA, CDR2 FQGNSA. The CDR3 is 14 amino acids. CDR3 nucleotide sequence: TGTGCCAGCAGCTTTGGGACAGGGGGTTACGAGCAGTACTTC. Its translation is CASSFGTGGYEQYF. The complete variable domain, with remaining parts taken from reference TRBV7-2 and TRBJ2-7, reads GAGVSQSPSNKVTEKGKDVELRCDPISGHTALYWYRQSLGQGLEFLIYFQGNSAPDKSGLPSDRFSAERTGGSVSTLTIQRTQQEDSAVYLCASSFGTGGYEQYFGPGTRLTVT.

A single count supports this clone. The chain combines TRBV27 with TRBJ2-7; D is ambiguous. The CDR3 has 13 residues. V lost 3 bases, J lost 2 bases, and 8 bases lay in between. Germline-derived CDR1 and CDR2 are MNHEY and SMNVEV (reference sequence). In DNA form, the CDR3 reads TGTGCCAGCAGTTTTCGTCTGACCTACGAGCAGTACTTC. Protein: CASSFRLTYEQYF.

This rearrangement joins TRBV5-6 to TRBJ1-2; 10 nucleotides match TRBD1. The CDR3 is made up of 15 amino acids. Trimming at V came to 4 bases and at J to 7 bases, leaving 10 bases not matched to a gene. Germline lookup yields CDR1 SGHDT and CDR2 YYEEEE. The CDR3 DNA reads as TGTGCCAGCAGCCTTCCGGGACAGGGGATGAGTGGCTACACCTTC. This sequence encodes CASSLPGQGMSGYTF.

V gene TRBV5-5 combines with J gene TRBJ2-7; tentative D call: TRBD1 (6 bases). CDR1 is SGHKS and CDR2 is YYEKEE in the germline V gene (reference sequence). V was cut by 4 bases and J by 2 bases, with 13 bases left in between. The CDR3 is made up of 14 amino acids. CDR3 sequence (DNA): TGTGCCAGCAGCCCATACACAGGGACCTACGAGCAGTACTTC. It is translated as CASSPYTGTYEQYF.

The chain employs TRBV5-1 and TRBJ1-6, with 7 bases aligning to TRBD1. This CDR3 region has 17 residues. Germline V gene lookup returns CDR1 SGHRS and CDR2 YFSETQ. V lost 4 bases, J lost 6 bases, and 13 bases stayed unmatched. The CDR3 sequence is CASSAPNIGGRNSPLHF. The CDR3 bases are TGCGCCAGCAGCGCGCCTAATATAGGGGGCCGTAATTCACCCCTCCACTTT.

This chain uses TRBV24-1 with TRBJ2-2; 7 bases line up with TRBD2. Germline CDR1 reads KGHDR; CDR2 reads SFDVKD. CDR3 size: 15 residues. J gave up 2 bases and V 6 bases, and 5 bases lay outside the gene matches. The CDR3 DNA is TGTGCCACCAGTCGTCAGCGGGGCAACACCGGGGAGCTGTTTTTT. Amino acid sequence: CATSRQRGNTGELFF.

The rearrangement uses TRBV13 and TRBJ1-2; 9 bases line up with TRBD1. The CDR3 length is 12 residues. CDR1 and CDR2 (germline): PRHDT, FYEKMQ (reference sequence). The V and J ends lost 4 bases and 8 bases, in that order; junction bases with no gene match: 2. The CDR3 bases are TGTGCCAGCAGCTCAGGACAGGGGGGCTACACCTTC. This sequence encodes CASSSGQGGYTF.

The J gene is TRBJ1-5, the V gene TRBV7-9; TRBD1 matches at 7 bases. The germline CDR1 and CDR2 sequences are SEHNR and FQNEAQ (reference sequence). The V and J ends lost 5 bases and 4 bases, in that order; junction bases with no gene match: 8. The CDR3 runs to 15 residues. The DNA for the CDR3 is TGTGCCAGCAGCCTGACAGGGACCGGGAATCAGCCCCAGCATTTT. Protein: CASSLTGTGNQPQHF.

CDR3 loop: CASGLTSKGTAHSNQPQHF. The CDR3 DNA is TGTGCTAGTGGTTTGACCTCCAAAGGGACGGCCCATAGCAATCAGCCCCAGCATTTT. This rearrangement joins TRBV12-5 to TRBJ1-5, with a weak D call TRBD1 (5 bases). Germline lookup yields CDR1 LGHNT and CDR2 FRNRAP. The CDR3 extends over 19 amino acids. V lost 2 bases to trimming and J lost 0 bases, with 20 bases between them.

The genes are TRBV9 and TRBJ2-2; D gene unclear. Looked up from germline, CDR1 is SGDLS and CDR2 is YYNGEE. The V end was cut by 0 bases, the J end by 4 bases, with 7 bases between. There are 14 residues in the CDR3. CDR3 sequence (DNA): TGTGCCAGCAGCGTAGAAACTGGCACCGGGGAGCTGTTTTTT. Its translation: CASSVETGTGELFF. Together with reference TRBV9 and TRBJ2-2, the CDR3 gives the full variable domain: DSGVTQTPKHLITATGQRVTLRCSPRSGDLSVYWYQQSLDQGLQFLIQYYNGEERAKGNILERFSAQQFPDLHSELNLSSLELGDSALYFCASSVETGTGELFFGEGSRLTVL.

Concerning this clone: The sample contains more than one DNA sequence encoding this CDR3. The chain links TRBV28 to TRBJ1-1; D is uncertain. The germline V gene encodes CDR1 MDHEN and CDR2 SYDVKM. The V end lost 2 bases, the J end lost 2 bases, and 3 bases lay between the germline ends. The CDR3 is 12 amino acids. The CDR3 coding sequence is TGTGCCAGCAGTTTACCAAACACTGAAGCTTTCTTT. Translated, it gives CASSLPNTEAFF.

CDR3 DNA: TGCAGCGTTGAAGGTTCTCCCTTTGAGGATAACTATGGCTACACCTTC. As protein: CSVEGSPFEDNYGYTF. The chain joins TRBV29-1 to TRBJ1-2; D is unresolved. The germline V gene encodes CDR1 SQVTM and CDR2 ANQGSEA. The CDR3 totals 16 residues. Trimming pared 1 base from V and 1 base from J, leaving 16 bases between. The full variable domain, rest sourced from reference TRBV29-1 and TRBJ1-2, is SAVISQKPSRDICQRGTSLTIQCQVDSQVTMMFWYRQQPGQSLTLIATANQGSEATYESGFVIDKFPISRPNLTFSTLTVSNMSPEDSSIYLCSVEGSPFEDNYGYTFGSGTRLTVV.

The V call is TRBV13, the J call TRBJ2-2; D not resolved. V was cut by 6 bases and J by 0 bases, with 8 bases left in between. CDR1 is PRHDT, CDR2 FYEKMQ, per germline (reference sequence). The CDR3 is 14 residues long. DNA of the CDR3: TGTGCCAGCAGAACAGTAACGAACACCGGGGAGCTGTTTTTT. Encoded protein: CASRTVTNTGELFF.

The CDR3 loop reads CASSLGAATEAFF. As DNA, the CDR3 is TGTGCCAGCAGCTTGGGGGCAGCGACTGAAGCTTTCTTT. The chain combines TRBV11-2 with TRBJ1-1; tentatively, D is TRBD1 (6 bases). The CDR3 has 13 amino acids. The germline gives CDR1 SGHAT, CDR2 FQNNGV. Trimming pared 3 bases from V and 5 bases from J, leaving 10 bases between.

The chain has TRBV29-1 and TRBJ1-2; no definite D call. Between the trimmed V and J ends, which lost 2 bases and 8 bases, there was a span of 9 bases. CDR1 and CDR2 from the germline V gene are SQVTM and ANQGSEA. This CDR3 comprises 11 residues. This CDR3 reads CSVEIQNGYTF. The CDR3 nucleotides read TGCAGCGTTGAAATACAGAACGGCTACACCTTC.

CDR3 amino acids: CASSQDYGSYEQYF. CDR3 in DNA: TGTGCCAGCAGCCAAGATTACGGCAGCTACGAGCAGTACTTC. The gene calls are TRBV14 and TRBJ2-7; no firm D call. Germline V gene lookup returns CDR1 SGHDN and CDR2 FVKESK. The length of the CDR3 is 14 residues. The V end was cut by 0 bases, the J end by 3 bases, with 9 bases between.

The table lists this clone with a count of one. The chain recombines TRBV19 with TRBJ1-3; D is uncertain. Trimming pared 5 bases from V and 2 bases from J, leaving 7 bases between. The CDR3 covers 13 residues. Germline lookup yields CDR1 LNHDA and CDR2 SQIVND (reference sequence). CDR3 amino acids: CASSWRPGNTIYF. CDR3 nucleotides: TGTGCCAGTAGTTGGAGGCCTGGAAACACCATATATTTT.

The V call is TRBV28, the J call TRBJ1-3; D remains unclear. Per germline, CDR1 MDHEN and CDR2 SYDVKM. This CDR3 spans 14 amino acids. V gave up 8 bases and J gave up 2 bases, with 13 bases separating them. The CDR3 protein is CASRTPGAGNTIYF. The CDR3 DNA sequence: TGTGCCAGCCGAACCCCTGGCGCTGGAAACACCATATATTTT.